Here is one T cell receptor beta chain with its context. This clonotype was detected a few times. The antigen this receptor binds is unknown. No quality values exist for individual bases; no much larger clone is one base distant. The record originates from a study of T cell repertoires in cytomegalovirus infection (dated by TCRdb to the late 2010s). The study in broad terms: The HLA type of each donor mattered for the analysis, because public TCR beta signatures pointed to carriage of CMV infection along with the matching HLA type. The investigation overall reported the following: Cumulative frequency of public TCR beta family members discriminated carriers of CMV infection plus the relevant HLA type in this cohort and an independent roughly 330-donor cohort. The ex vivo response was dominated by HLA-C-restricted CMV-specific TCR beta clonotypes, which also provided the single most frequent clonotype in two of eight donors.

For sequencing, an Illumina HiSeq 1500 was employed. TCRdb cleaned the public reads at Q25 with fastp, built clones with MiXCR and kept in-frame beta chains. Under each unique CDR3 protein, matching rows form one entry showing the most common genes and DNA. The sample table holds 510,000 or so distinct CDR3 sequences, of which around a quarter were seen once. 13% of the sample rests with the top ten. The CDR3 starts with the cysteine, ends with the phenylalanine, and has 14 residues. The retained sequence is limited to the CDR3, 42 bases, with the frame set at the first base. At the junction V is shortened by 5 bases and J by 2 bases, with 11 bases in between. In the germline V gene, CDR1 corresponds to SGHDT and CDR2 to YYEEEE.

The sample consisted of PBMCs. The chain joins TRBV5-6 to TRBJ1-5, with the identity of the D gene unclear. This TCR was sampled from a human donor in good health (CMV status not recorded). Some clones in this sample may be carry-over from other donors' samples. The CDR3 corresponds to CASSLLLGNQPQHF. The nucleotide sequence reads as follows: TGTGCCAGCAGTTTGTTACTTGGCAATCAGCCCCAGCATTTT. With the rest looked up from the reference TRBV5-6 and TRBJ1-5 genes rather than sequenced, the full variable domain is DAGVTQSPTHLIKTRGQQVTLRCSPKSGHDTVSWYQQALGQGPQFIFQYYEEEERQRGNFPDRFSGHQFPNYSSELNVNALLLGDSALYLCASSLLLGNQPQHFGDGTRLSIL.